This entry concerns a single T cell receptor beta chain. Its antigen is unidentified. Other nucleotide sequences in the sample specify the same CDR3. The sample comes from a study of shared clonotypes between healthy human individuals. Study context: Researchers drew samples from a couple of women and a few men aged 18 to 49. Points from the study as a whole: Shared clonotypes: about 5.3% naive CD4, around 3.5% naive CD8, less than 2.5% memory CD4, approximately 0.4% memory CD8. Only blood underwent sampling, and tissue repertoires likely differ.

V lost 0 bases and J lost 0, with 8 bases in between. In germline, CDR1 is MNHEY, CDR2 SMNVEV (reference sequence). The CDR3 has 15 residues. Terminally differentiated effector memory CD45RA+ cells were excluded by CCR7 positive selection of CD45RO-negative cells. TCRdb's copy holds only in-frame clones and misses some; the assay was immunoSEQ multiplex PCR. The data show 2 million or so clones, about 94% seen once. The origin of this receptor is a man younger than 30 in good health. The chain joins TRBV27 to TRBJ1-1; D unresolved. Material: naive CD8+ T cells sorted from blood. The CDR3 DNA reads TGTGCCAGCAGTTTATCCCGGACCTTGAACACTGAAGCTTTCTTT. This translates into CASSLSRTLNTEAFF.